Listed here are 10 T cell receptor beta chains from one sample, sequenced in a study of CD8+ T cells in alopecia areata. Isolated RNA was reverse transcribed into cDNA used as the sequencing template. Sequencing used immunoSEQ multiplex PCR; TCRdb keeps in-frame clones, though not all of them. The table has about 110,000 clones, 59% seen once. Sequencing input: CD8+ T cells sorted from blood. The receptors were sampled from a human donor in good health.

Note on this clone: Its ends do not fully match the called genes, so a read error is possible. In the same sample, other DNA sequences code for this CDR3. This chain uses TRBV15 with TRBJ2-7, with TRBD1 identical over 8 bases. Germline V gene sequence: CDR1 LNHNV, CDR2 YYDKDF (reference sequence). This CDR3 comprises 16 residues. CDR3 protein: CATSRDVDRETYEQYF. The DNA for the CDR3 is TGTGCCACTAGCAGAGATGTGGACAGGGAGACCTACGAGCAGTACTTC.

CDR3 amino acids: CAIPREGGSRVETQYF. The DNA of the CDR3 is TGTGCCATCCCACGAGAGGGGGGCTCGCGCGTAGAGACCCAGTACTTC. The chain combines TRBV5-6 with TRBJ2-5, with D tentatively TRBD1 or TRBD2 (6 bases each). Germline V gene lookup returns CDR1 SGHDT and CDR2 YYEEEE. Trimming stripped 9 bases from V and 4 bases from J, with 25 bases between. This CDR3 contains 16 residues.

The chain employs TRBV6-6 and TRBJ2-1; 7 bases fit TRBD1. The V segment lost 3 bases and the J segment 10 bases; nucleotides outside the gene matches: 6. The CDR3 length is 13 residues. The germline gives CDR1 MNHNY, CDR2 SVGAGI (reference sequence). As DNA, the CDR3 is TGTGCCAGCAGTTATTCCCCACAGGGGGAGCAGTTCTTC. Translating gives CASSYSPQGEQFF.

The chain couples TRBV6-6 to TRBJ2-7, with TRBD1 matching over 8 bases. Germline CDR1 is MNHNY and CDR2 is SVGAGI (reference sequence). There are 12 residues in the CDR3. Losses at the gene ends were 7 bases for V and 3 bases for J; bases not matched to a gene: 2. CDR3 sequence (DNA): TGTGCCAGCAAGGGGACAGGCTACGAGCAGTACTTC. Translating gives CASKGTGYEQYF.

This clone was seen a few times. The V gene is TRBV4-1, the J gene TRBJ1-5; TRBD1 matches at 8 bases. Germline CDR1 MGHRA, CDR2 YSYEKL. This CDR3 is 15 amino acids long. J gave up 6 bases and V 4 bases, and 8 bases lay outside the gene matches. The CDR3 DNA reads TGCGCCAGCAGCCGTGGACAGGGTGCAGCTCAGCCCCAGCATTTT. It specifies CASSRGQGAAQPQHF.

The rearrangement uses TRBV7-2 and TRBJ1-2; TRBD1 is a possible D gene (6 bases). The CDR3 runs to 14 residues. V lost 4 bases and J 4 bases, leaving 13 bases between the germline ends. Germline V CDR1 and CDR2: SGHTA, FQGNSA. As DNA, the CDR3 is TGTGCCAGCAGCTCGGAAGAGGGGGGCTATGGCTACACCTTC. Translating it yields CASSSEEGGYGYTF.

This clone was observed a few times. CDR3 in DNA: TGCAGCGTTGAAGTGGGTCGTGGTTCTGACAGGGTCTATGAGCAGTTCTTC. Protein sequence: CSVEVGRGSDRVYEQFF. The rearrangement joins TRBV29-1 to TRBJ2-1; 7 bases map to TRBD1. CDR1 is SQVTM, CDR2 ANQGSEA, per germline. The trim removed 1 base at V and 8 bases at J, leaving 17 bases unmatched. CDR3 length: 17 amino acids.

The chain employs TRBV7-9 and TRBJ1-2, with TRBD1 matching 7 bases. CDR1 and CDR2 (germline): SEHNR, FQNEAQ (reference sequence). The junction had 7 bases not matched to a gene; V was cut back by 8 bases and J by 4 bases. This CDR3 contains 13 residues. The DNA of the CDR3 is TGTGCCAGCGGGGGACAGATTCTCTATGGCTACACCTTC. Translated: CASGGQILYGYTF. Complete variable domain (other parts from reference TRBV7-9 and TRBJ1-2): DTGVSQNPRHKITKRGQNVTFRCDPISEHNRLYWYRQTLGQGPEFLTYFQNEAQLEKSRLLSDRFSAERPKGSFSTLEIQRTEQGDSAMYLCASGGQILYGYTFGSGTRLTVV.

The chain is built from TRBV4-3 and TRBJ2-5; the match to TRBD1 covers 7 bases. The germline V gene encodes CDR1 LGHNA and CDR2 YSLEER. J lost 5 bases, V lost 0 bases, and 6 bases had no gene match. The CDR3 is 15 residues long. The CDR3 is CASSQDRGPGETQYF. Here the CDR3 DNA reads TGCGCCAGCAGCCAAGATAGGGGGCCTGGGGAGACCCAGTACTTC.

The chain is built from TRBV25-1 and TRBJ2-1, with D possibly TRBD2 on 6 matching bases. This CDR3 spans 14 amino acids. The V end lost 2 bases, the J end lost 7 bases, and 12 bases lay between the germline ends. The V gene's germline CDR1 is MGHDK and CDR2 SYGVNS. The CDR3 reads CASSEGGFGNEQFF. CDR3 nucleotide sequence: TGTGCCAGCAGTGAAGGAGGGTTCGGGAATGAGCAGTTCTTC.